This TCR beta chain was sequenced in a study of cytomegalovirus exposure and HLA in healthy donors. As to this clone: The target antigen is unknown.

PCR amplification relied on 60 Vbeta primers (plus 13 Jbeta primers). The table came from immunoSEQ multiplex PCR; TCRdb's copy has only in-frame clones and leaves some out. The sample lists about 270,000 clones, 65% to 85% occurring once. From germline, CDR1 is SNHLY and CDR2 FYNNEI. The CDR3 runs 16 residues. V trimming: 9 bases; J trimming: 1 base; junction bases outside the gene matches: 11. Notes on the study in general: In a later analysis, a genetic analysis reported fewer productive-TCR N-insertions in an Asian-associated ancestry cluster than the cohort average. The majority of CMV-associated TCR beta chains were reported as apparently HLA-restricted in a later analysis. Some V segments, TRBV6-2 and TRBV6-3 among them, were indistinguishable and were therefore excluded. Prediction of most subjects' HLA-A and HLA-B alleles by TCR beta sequences was reportedly accurate.

The specimen was PBMCs. J is TRBJ1-1 and V is TRBV2; 10 bases map to TRBD1. This clonotype was obtained from a female donor in good health and CMV-seronegative. CDR3 sequence (DNA): TGTGCCAGACTGCAGCTTAGGACAGGGGGGAACACTGAAGCTTTCTTT. Translation: CARLQLRTGGNTEAFF.